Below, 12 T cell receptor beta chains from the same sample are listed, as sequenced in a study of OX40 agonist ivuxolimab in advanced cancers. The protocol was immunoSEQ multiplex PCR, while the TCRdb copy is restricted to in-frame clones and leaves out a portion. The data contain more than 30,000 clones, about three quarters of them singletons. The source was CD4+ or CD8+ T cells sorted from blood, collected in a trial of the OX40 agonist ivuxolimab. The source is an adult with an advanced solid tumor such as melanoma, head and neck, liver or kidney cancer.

CDR3: CASSDRDRGPNQPQHF. The CDR3 region has the DNA TGCGCCAGCAGTGACCGGGACAGGGGACCCAATCAGCCCCAGCATTTT. The V gene is TRBV10-2, the J gene TRBJ1-5; 10 bases are shared with TRBD1. With 3 bases clipped from V and 3 bases from J, the junction kept 5 bases outside the gene matches. CDR1 is WSHSY and CDR2 is SAAADI in the germline V gene. This CDR3 comprises 16 residues.

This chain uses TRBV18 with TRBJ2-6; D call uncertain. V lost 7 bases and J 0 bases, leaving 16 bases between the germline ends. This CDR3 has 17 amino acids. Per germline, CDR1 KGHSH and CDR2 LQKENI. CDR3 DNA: TGTGCCAGCTTCCTGGGTCCCTATAGCTCTGGGGCCAACGTCCTGACTTTC. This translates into CASFLGPYSSGANVLTF.

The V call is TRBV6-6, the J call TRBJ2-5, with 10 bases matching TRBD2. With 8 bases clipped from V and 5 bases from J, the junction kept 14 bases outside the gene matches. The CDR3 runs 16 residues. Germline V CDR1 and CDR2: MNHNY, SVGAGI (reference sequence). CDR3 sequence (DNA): TGTGCCAGCTACTCCCGGCGAGCGGGGGGGCTGGAGACCCAGTACTTC. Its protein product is CASYSRRAGGLETQYF.

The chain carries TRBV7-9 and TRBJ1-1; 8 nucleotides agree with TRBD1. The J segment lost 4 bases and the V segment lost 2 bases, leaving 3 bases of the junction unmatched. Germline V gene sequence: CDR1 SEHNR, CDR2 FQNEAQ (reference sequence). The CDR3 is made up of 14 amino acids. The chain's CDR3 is CASSLRQGPTEAFF. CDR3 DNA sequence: TGTGCCAGCAGCTTAAGACAGGGGCCCACTGAAGCTTTCTTT. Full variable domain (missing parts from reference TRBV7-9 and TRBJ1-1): DTGVSQNPRHKITKRGQNVTFRCDPISEHNRLYWYRQTLGQGPEFLTYFQNEAQLEKSRLLSDRFSAERPKGSFSTLEIQRTEQGDSAMYLCASSLRQGPTEAFFGQGTRLTVV.

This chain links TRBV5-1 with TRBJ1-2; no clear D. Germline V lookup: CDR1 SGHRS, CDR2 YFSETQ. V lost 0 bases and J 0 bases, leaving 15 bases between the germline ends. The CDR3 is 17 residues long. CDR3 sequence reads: CASSLANTATTNYGYTF. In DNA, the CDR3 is TGCGCCAGCAGCTTGGCCAACACAGCCACAACTAACTATGGCTACACCTTC.

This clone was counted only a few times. The CDR3 nucleotides are TGTGCCAGCAGTTTTGGGACAGGGAACACTGAAGCTTTCTTT. Translating it yields CASSFGTGNTEAFF. V is TRBV6-6 and J is TRBJ1-1; TRBD1 aligns across 8 bases. CDR1 MNHNY and CDR2 SVGAGI come from the germline V gene (reference sequence). V lost 4 bases and J lost 1; bases outside the gene matches: 2. The CDR3 covers 14 residues.

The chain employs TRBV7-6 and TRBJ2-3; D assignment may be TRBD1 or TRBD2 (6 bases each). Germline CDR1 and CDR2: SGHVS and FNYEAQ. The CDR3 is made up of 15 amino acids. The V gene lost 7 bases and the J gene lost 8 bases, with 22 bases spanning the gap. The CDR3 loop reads CASTSTGGVLSTQYF. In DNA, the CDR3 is TGTGCCAGCACCTCTACCGGGGGCGTCCTGAGTACGCAGTATTTT.

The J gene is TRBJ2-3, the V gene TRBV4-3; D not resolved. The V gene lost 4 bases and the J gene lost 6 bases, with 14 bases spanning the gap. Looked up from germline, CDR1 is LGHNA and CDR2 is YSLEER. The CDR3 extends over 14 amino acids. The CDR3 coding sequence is TGCGCCAGCAGCCCCCAAGACGGCTTCGATACGCAGTATTTT. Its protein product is CASSPQDGFDTQYF.

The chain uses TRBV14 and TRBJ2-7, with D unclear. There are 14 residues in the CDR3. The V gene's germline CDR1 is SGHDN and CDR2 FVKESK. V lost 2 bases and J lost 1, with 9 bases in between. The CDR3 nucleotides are TGTGCCAGCAGCCAATTTCCAGGTTCCTACGAGCAGTACTTC. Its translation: CASSQFPGSYEQYF.

The CDR3 nucleotides read TGTGCCAGCTCACCCCGGACTAGCGGAGCCTACGAGCAGTACTTC. Its translation: CASSPRTSGAYEQYF. The rearrangement links TRBV18 to TRBJ2-7; the match to TRBD2 covers 10 bases. The junction had 4 bases not matched to a gene; V was cut back by 3 bases and J by 2 bases. Looked up from germline, CDR1 is KGHSH and CDR2 is LQKENI. The CDR3 covers 15 residues.

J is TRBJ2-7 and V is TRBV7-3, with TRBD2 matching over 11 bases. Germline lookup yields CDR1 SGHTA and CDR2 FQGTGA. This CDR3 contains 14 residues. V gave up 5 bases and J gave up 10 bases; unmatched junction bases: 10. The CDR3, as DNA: TGTGCCAGCAGCCCCCCTGGGACTAGCGGCCCACAGTACTTC. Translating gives CASSPPGTSGPQYF. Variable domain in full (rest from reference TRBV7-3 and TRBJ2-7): GAGVSQTPSNKVTEKGKYVELRCDPISGHTALYWYRQSLGQGPEFLIYFQGTGAADDSGLPNDRFFAVRPEGSVSTLKIQRTERGDSAVYLCASSPPGTSGPQYFGPGTRLTVT.

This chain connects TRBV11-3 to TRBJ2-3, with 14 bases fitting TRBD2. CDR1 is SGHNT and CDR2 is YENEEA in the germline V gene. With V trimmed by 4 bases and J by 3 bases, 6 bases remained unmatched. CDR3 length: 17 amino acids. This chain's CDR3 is CASSSGLAGGTTDTQYF. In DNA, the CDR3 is TGTGCCAGCAGCTCAGGACTAGCGGGGGGAACGACAGATACGCAGTATTTT.